This T cell receptor beta chain came from a study of blood T cell repertoires in COVID-19. Study summary: Acute-phase and convalescent COVID-19 samples originated in the United States, Italy and Spain. T cells, B-cell-depleted T cells, or PBMCs provided the cDNA or gDNA that served as material.

With 1 base removed from V and 3 bases from J, the gap between germline ends came to 7 bases. Germline CDR1 and CDR2: SGHAT and FQNNGV. The CDR3 loop spans 13 amino acids. Authors' processing steps: Estimation of nucleated cell counts was performed using reference gene primer amplification. Method: immunoSEQ multiplex PCR; TCRdb's copy keeps in-frame clones and lacks some. Clone size and the V and J calls come from that table; the DNA yielded D and trimming. The sample has about 100,000 clones, roughly 88% seen once. Sample: peripheral blood. The clonotype was recovered from a woman aged 55-75 years with acute or convalescent COVID-19. This sequence joins TRBV11-2 and TRBJ2-7; a possible D gene is TRBD1 (6 bases). The CDR3 reads CASSLGTVYEQYF. The CDR3 bases are TGTGCCAGCAGCTTAGGGACAGTCTACGAGCAGTACTTC.